A single sample gave rise to the 17 T cell receptor beta chains below, sequenced in a study of T cell clonality in common variable immunodeficiency (dated by TCRdb to about 2015). Library creation used the immunoSEQ multiplex PCR assay. The source is immuneACCESS, and TCRdb retained only in-frame sequences with V and J called. Part of the clones is not carried over; for the studies checked, unresolved V genes explain less than half of this, and the remainder is unexplained. The sample comprises 55,000 or so clones, and every one was counted more than once. 5.4% of the sample goes to the ten largest clones. The sequencing input was peripheral blood mononuclear cells. The receptors derive from a person aged 18 to 70 in good health.

This clone was observed many times. CDR3 bases read: TGTGCCAGCTCACCTGGGGGGGACCCCGACTACGAG. This codes for CASSPGGDPDYE. In full, the CDR3 is CASSPGGDPDYEQYF. The V and J genes are TRBV18 and TRBJ2-7; 7 nucleotides agree with TRBD2. The read stops 3 residues short of the end of the CDR3; the missing end is completed from the germline J gene. Germline V gene lookup returns CDR1 KGHSH and CDR2 LQKENI. With 3 bases clipped from V and 3 bases from J, the junction kept 8 bases outside the gene matches. This CDR3 comprises 15 residues.

In this sample, this clone turned up many times. The missing CDR3 end, 3 residues past where the read stops, is filled in from the germline J gene. The rearrangement joins TRBV28 to TRBJ2-5; a possible D gene is TRBD2 (6 bases). From germline, CDR1 is MDHEN and CDR2 SYDVKM. CDR3 length: 15 residues. Trimming took off 3 bases at V and 0 bases at J, with 11 bases between the two ends. CDR3 DNA, as far as it was read: TGTGCCAGCAGTTTGATGGAGGGCTACCAAGAGACC. This encodes CASSLMEGYQET. The CDR3, in full, reads CASSLMEGYQETQYF.

This clone was seen ten or more times. The read comes to an end 3 residues before the CDR3 does, leaving the germline J gene to fill in the end. V is TRBV6-1 and J is TRBJ2-3, with 10 bases matching TRBD1. This CDR3 contains 15 residues. V lost 2 bases, J lost 6 bases, and 5 bases stayed unmatched. Germline CDR1 MNHNS, CDR2 SASEGT. The CDR3 loop reads CASSERDRGDDTQYF. The DNA read from the CDR3 is TGTGCCAGCAGTGAACGGGACAGGGGCGATGATACG.

Only a few counts were recorded for this clone. This may be a read error, as it is one base from a much larger clone. The read halts 3 residues ahead of the CDR3 end, with the missing end drawn from the germline J gene. This rearrangement joins TRBV7-9 to TRBJ2-2; D ambiguous. The CDR3 contains 14 residues. Germline V lookup: CDR1 SEHNR, CDR2 FQNEAQ (reference sequence). CDR3 DNA (partial): TGTTCCAGCAGCCTGTCCCAGCGCACCGGGGAG. Protein product: CSSSLSQRTGE. The entire CDR3 reads CSSSLSQRTGELFF.

This clone was seen at least ten times. The read stops 3 residues short of the end of the CDR3; the missing end is completed from the germline J gene. J is TRBJ1-2 and V is TRBV4-1; D might be TRBD1 (6 bases). V gave up 4 bases and J gave up 4 bases, with 22 bases separating them. CDR3 size: 17 residues. The germline CDR1 and CDR2 sequences are MGHRA and YSYEKL. The CDR3 region is CASSRGQQGIPLYGYTF. CDR3 DNA (partial): TGCGCCAGCAGCCGAGGACAGCAGGGCATCCCCCTCTATGGC.

At least ten counts were recorded for this clone. The read terminates 3 residues before the CDR3 end, so the remaining end is supplied by the germline J gene. The V and J genes are TRBV5-1 and TRBJ1-4; D remains ambiguous. V was clipped by 0 bases and J by 0 bases, with 6 bases between them. There are 15 residues in the CDR3. Germline CDR1 reads SGHRS; CDR2 reads YFSETQ. The CDR3 loop reads CASSLGGSTNEKLFF. The part of the CDR3 DNA that was read is TGCGCCAGCAGCTTGGGAGGCTCAACTAATGAAAAA.

This clone was seen repeatedly, ten times or more. The DNA ends 3 residues before the CDR3 does, and the rest of the CDR3 is filled in from the germline J gene. The rearrangement joins TRBV5-1 to TRBJ2-2; 7 bases line up with TRBD1. Per germline, CDR1 SGHRS and CDR2 YFSETQ. CDR3 length: 16 residues. The V gene end was trimmed by 4 bases and the J gene end by 6 bases; junction bases not matched to a gene: 12. The CDR3 is CASSQRQGTGSGELFF. The sequenced part of the CDR3 DNA is TGCGCCAGCAGCCAAAGACAGGGAACGGGATCCGGGGAG. Full variable domain (rest looked up from reference TRBV5-1 and TRBJ2-2): KAGVTQTPRYLIKTRGQQVTLSCSPISGHRSVSWYQQTPGQGLQFLFEYFSETQRNKGNFPGRFSGRQFSNSRSEMNVSTLELGDSALYLCASSQRQGTGSGELFFGEGSRLTVL.

This clone was detected a few times. With the read ending 3 residues before the CDR3 end, the germline J gene is used to fill in that end. The chain joins TRBV2 to TRBJ2-2, with TRBD2 identical over 9 bases. The junction had 9 bases not matched to a gene; V was cut back by 8 bases and J by 5 bases. There are 15 residues in the CDR3. Germline V CDR1 and CDR2: SNHLY, FYNNEI. The CDR3 sequence: CASEEAGGRTGELFF. The sequenced part of the CDR3 DNA is TGTGCCAGCGAAGAAGCGGGGGGAAGAACCGGGGAG. The full variable domain, with the rest looked up from reference TRBV2 and TRBJ2-2, is EPEVTQTPSHQVTQMGQEVILRCVPISNHLYFYWYRQILGQKVEFLVSFYNNEISEKSEIFDDQFSVERPDGSNFTLKIRSTKLEDSAMYFCASEEAGGRTGELFFGEGSRLTVL.

This clone was seen repeatedly, ten times or more. The CDR3 end lies 3 residues beyond the end of the read and is filled in from the germline J gene. This chain uses TRBV5-1 with TRBJ2-7; TRBD2 matches 11 bases. CDR3 length: 14 amino acids. The junction had 4 bases not matched to a gene; V was cut back by 4 bases and J by 4 bases. Germline lookup yields CDR1 SGHRS and CDR2 YFSETQ. The CDR3 loop reads CASSPGTSGYEQYF. The CDR3 bases that were read are TGCGCCAGCAGCCCCGGGACTAGCGGATACGAG. The variable domain in full, completed from reference TRBV5-1 and TRBJ2-7, reads KAGVTQTPRYLIKTRGQQVTLSCSPISGHRSVSWYQQTPGQGLQFLFEYFSETQRNKGNFPGRFSGRQFSNSRSEMNVSTLELGDSALYLCASSPGTSGYEQYFGPGTRLTVT.

This clone was recorded at least ten times. The CDR3 protein is CASSLTGAMNTEAFF. The CDR3 bases that were read are TGCGCCAGCAGCTTGACAGGGGCAATGAACACTGAA. The chain couples TRBV5-1 to TRBJ1-1; 7 nucleotides align to TRBD1. With the read ending 3 residues before the CDR3 end, the germline J gene is used to fill in that end. The CDR3 has 15 amino acids. V trimming: 1 base; J trimming: 0 bases; junction bases outside the gene matches: 3. The germline CDR1 and CDR2 sequences are SGHRS and YFSETQ.

This clone has a count of ten or more. The read halts 3 residues ahead of the CDR3 end, with the missing end drawn from the germline J gene. V usage is TRBV10-3 and J usage is TRBJ1-3, with 8 bases lining up with TRBD1. CDR3 length: 18 amino acids. Germline CDR1 is ENHRY and CDR2 is SYGVKD. With 9 bases clipped from V and 0 bases from J, the junction kept 16 bases outside the gene matches. The sequenced part of the CDR3 DNA is TGTGCCATTAACAGGGGGTACGGAGCGTTCGGCTCTGGAAACACC. Translated, it gives CAINRGYGAFGSGNT. The CDR3 in full is CAINRGYGAFGSGNTIYF.

This clone was counted at least ten times. The read ends 3 residues early relative to the CDR3; the germline J gene fills the gap. J is TRBJ2-5 and V is TRBV5-4, with 10 positions matching TRBD1. V lost 4 bases, J lost 7 bases, and 7 bases stayed unmatched. Germline loops: CDR1 SGHNT, CDR2 YYREEE (reference sequence). This CDR3 comprises 14 residues. The CDR3 spells CASSPGTGVGTQYF. CDR3 DNA, as far as it was read: TGTGCCAGCAGCCCCGGGACAGGGGTCGGGACC.

With regard to this clone: The CDR3 goes on 3 residues after the read ends, and that part is filled in from the germline J gene. The chain couples TRBV20-1 to TRBJ2-3, with D perhaps matching TRBD2 (5 bases). Per germline, CDR1 DFQATT and CDR2 SNEGSKA (reference sequence). This CDR3 is built from 11 residues. The CDR3 loop is CSPRSGDTQYF. The sequenced part of the CDR3 DNA is TGCAGCCCCCGGAGCGGAGATACG.

This clone was detected ten times or more. The read ends 3 residues before the CDR3 terminus; that terminus is restored from the germline J gene. The gene calls are TRBV11-2 and TRBJ1-1; no clear D. CDR1 is SGHAT and CDR2 is FQNNGV in the germline V gene. There are 14 residues in the CDR3. Trimming pared 1 base from V and 1 base from J, leaving 7 bases between. CDR3 residues: CASSLGQANTEAFF. The sequenced CDR3 bases are TGTGCCAGCAGCTTAGGACAAGCGAACACTGAA.

Many counts were recorded for this clone. The read ends 3 residues early relative to the CDR3; the germline J gene fills the gap. The V gene is TRBV6-4, the J gene TRBJ2-6, with TRBD1 matching over 9 bases. This CDR3 is built from 16 residues. J gave up 4 bases and V 2 bases, and 3 bases lay outside the gene matches. Germline V CDR1 and CDR2: MRHNA, SNTAGT. The sequenced CDR3 bases are TGTGCCAGCAGTGACGGGACAGGGTCCGGGGCCAACGTC. Amino acid sequence: CASSDGTGSGANV. The full-length CDR3 reads as CASSDGTGSGANVLTF.

At least ten counts were recorded for this clone. The read terminates 3 residues ahead of where the CDR3 ends, so the germline J gene completes it. The chain recombines TRBV15 with TRBJ1-2, with 9 bases aligning to TRBD1. Germline CDR1 reads LNHNV; CDR2 reads YYDKDF (reference sequence). The CDR3 contains 16 residues. CDR3 in amino acids: CATSRDTPGQGLGYTF. CDR3 DNA (partial): TGTGCCACCAGCAGAGATACACCCGGACAGGGGCTCGGC.

This clone was detected ten times or more. With the read ending 3 residues before the CDR3 end, the germline J gene is used to fill in that end. This chain connects TRBV5-5 to TRBJ1-1; D is possibly TRBD1 (6 bases). Germline V gene sequence: CDR1 SGHKS, CDR2 YYEKEE (reference sequence). V was shortened by 3 bases and J by 1 base, with 13 bases between the two germline ends. The CDR3 consists of 15 residues. CDR3 residues: CASSWGGQANTEAFF. The CDR3 DNA, read in part, is TGTGCCAGCAGCTGGGGGGGACAAGCGAACACTGAA.